A selection of T cell receptor beta chains follows, all from one sample in a study of blood T cells in healthy people across ages. MiXCR was run by TCRdb on the 5' RACE reads, yielding one entry per CDR3 protein. In the table there are 600,000 to 800,000 distinct CDR3 sequences, 21% of which are singletons. Sequenced sample: blood. The receptor source for this set is a man in his sixties or seventies in good health. Each CDR3 is given with its conserved first and last residue. Fields, in order: V gene, D gene, CDR3 length, CDR3 protein. A D gene is named only where the DNA matches it firmly.

V: TRBV11-2; D: .; length: 14; CDR3: CASSLGQTNSPLHF
V: TRBV9; D: TRBD2; length: 16; CDR3: CASSVVASGRYNEQFF
V: TRBV7-9; D: .; length: 12; CDR3: CASSPDSPEQYF
V: TRBV29-1; D: TRBD1; length: 16; CDR3: CSVEGDGTGDTDTQYF
V: TRBV6-4; D: TRBD1; length: 13; CDR3: CASSSEEGARAFF
V: TRBV27; D: .; length: 16; CDR3: CASRQGTASYNSPLHF
V: TRBV20-1; D: TRBD2; length: 15; CDR3: CSAYRTSGISYEQYF
V: TRBV4-1; D: TRBD2; length: 16; CDR3: CASSREAGLVYNEQFF
V: TRBV6-2/TRBV6-3; D: .; length: 14; CDR3: CASSYPEWNTEAFF
V: TRBV7-2; D: .; length: 16; CDR3: CASSLTSGREGTEAFF
V: TRBV6-8; D: TRBD2; length: 17; CDR3: CASRLGLAAAADNEQFF
V: TRBV3-1; D: TRBD2; length: 14; CDR3: CASSQGTSGREQFF
V: TRBV7-8; D: .; length: 15; CDR3: CASSLVVGPPYEQYF
V: TRBV20-1; D: .; length: 13; CDR3: CSARFSGQETQYF
V: TRBV6-6; D: .; length: 12; CDR3: CASSDNGYEQYF
V: TRBV7-2; D: TRBD2; length: 14; CDR3: CASSASGSRETQYF
V: TRBV20-1; D: .; length: 15; CDR3: CSARESAQGNQPQHF
V: TRBV6-1; D: .; length: 15; CDR3: CASSGASRDTGELFF
V: TRBV20-1; D: .; length: 11; CDR3: CSGSAKNIQYF
V: TRBV6-1; D: .; length: 15; CDR3: CASSANLHGLYEQYF
V: TRBV3-1; D: .; length: 12; CDR3: CASSLREGGYTF
V: TRBV9; D: TRBD1; length: 14; CDR3: CASSQGTAHYGYTF